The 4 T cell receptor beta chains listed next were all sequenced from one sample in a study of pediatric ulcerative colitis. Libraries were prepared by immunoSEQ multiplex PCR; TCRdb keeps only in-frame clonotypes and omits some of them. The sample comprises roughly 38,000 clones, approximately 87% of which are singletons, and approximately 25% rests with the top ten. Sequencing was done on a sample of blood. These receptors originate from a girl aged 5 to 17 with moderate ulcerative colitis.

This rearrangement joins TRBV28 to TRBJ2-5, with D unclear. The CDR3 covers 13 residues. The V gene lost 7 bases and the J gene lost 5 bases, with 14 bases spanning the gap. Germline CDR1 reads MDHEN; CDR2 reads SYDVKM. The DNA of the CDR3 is TGTGCCAGCAACGGCGTCCCGCGGGAGACCCAGTACTTC. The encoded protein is CASNGVPRETQYF.

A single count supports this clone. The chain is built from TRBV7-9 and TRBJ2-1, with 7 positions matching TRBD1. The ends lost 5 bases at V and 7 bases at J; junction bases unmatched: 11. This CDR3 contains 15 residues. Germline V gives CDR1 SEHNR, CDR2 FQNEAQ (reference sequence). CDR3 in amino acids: CASSPTGDRTNEQFF. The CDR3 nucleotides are TGTGCCAGCAGCCCTACAGGGGATCGAACAAATGAGCAGTTCTTC. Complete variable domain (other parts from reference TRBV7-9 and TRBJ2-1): DTGVSQNPRHKITKRGQNVTFRCDPISEHNRLYWYRQTLGQGPEFLTYFQNEAQLEKSRLLSDRFSAERPKGSFSTLEIQRTEQGDSAMYLCASSPTGDRTNEQFFGPGTRLTVL.

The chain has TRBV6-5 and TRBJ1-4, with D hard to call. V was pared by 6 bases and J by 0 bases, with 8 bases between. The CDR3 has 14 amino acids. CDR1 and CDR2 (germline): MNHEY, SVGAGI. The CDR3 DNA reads TGTGCCAGCAGCCCAACATCAACTAATGAAAAACTGTTTTTT. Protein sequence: CASSPTSTNEKLFF.

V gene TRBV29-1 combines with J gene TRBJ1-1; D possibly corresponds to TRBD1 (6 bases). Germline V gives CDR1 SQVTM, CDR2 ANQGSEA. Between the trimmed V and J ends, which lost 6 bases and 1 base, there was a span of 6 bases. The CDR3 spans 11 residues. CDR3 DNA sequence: TGCAGCGTACAGGGGAACACTGAAGCTTTCTTT. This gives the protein CSVQGNTEAFF.